A selection of T cell receptor beta chains follows, all from one sample in a study of blood T cell repertoires in COVID-19. The repertoire was sequenced with immunoSEQ multiplex PCR; TCRdb's copy has only in-frame clones and lacks some. The sample has some 110,000 clones; around 80% are singletons. The sequenced sample was peripheral blood. The receptors here all came from a man over 45 with acute or convalescent COVID-19. Each CDR3 is given with its conserved first and last residue. D genes are given only for firm matches. Some rows mark clone size as missing; the rest say once, few, many or name a class of expanded clone.

>.|TRBV6-1|TRBJ1-1|.
TGTGCCAGCAGTGAATCAGGGGCAATCACTGAAGCTTTCTTT
CASSESGAITEAFF
>.|TRBV18|TRBJ1-6|few
TGTGCCAGCTCACCCAGCAGGGATTGGGGCGGTAATTCACCCCTCCACTTT
CASSPSRDWGGNSPLHF
>TRBD2|TRBV11-3|TRBJ2-1|.
TGTGCCAGCAGCTCAGCGGGAGAGCCCCCCTACAATGAGCAGTTCTTC
CASSSAGEPPYNEQFF
>.|TRBV24-1|TRBJ2-5|once
TGTGCCACCAGTGACCCCAGGAAGAGCGAGGGAGAGACCCAGTACTTC
CATSDPRKSEGETQYF
>TRBD2|TRBV7-8|TRBJ2-7|.
TGTGCCAGCAGCTTAGGGGTAGCGGGAGACCACGAGCAGTACTTC
CASSLGVAGDHEQYF
>.|TRBV27|TRBJ1-3|.
TGTGCCAGCAGTTTAAACAGGGATGGAAACACCATATATTTT
CASSLNRDGNTIYF
>.|TRBV7-9|TRBJ1-1|.
TGTGCCAGCACCTTAGACAGTGGGGCCACTGAAGCTTTCTTT
CASTLDSGATEAFF
>TRBD1|TRBV27|TRBJ2-7|.
TGTGCCAGCAGTCGGGACAGGGCCTCCTACGAGCAGTACTTC
CASSRDRASYEQYF
>.|TRBV4-2|TRBJ2-1|.
TGTGCCAGCAGCCAAGATGTAAGCGTTAATGAGCAGTTCTTC
CASSQDVSVNEQFF
>TRBD1|TRBV10-3|TRBJ2-7|.
TGTGCCATCACGGACAGGGGGCTATCCTACGAGCAGTACTTC
CAITDRGLSYEQYF
>.|TRBV5-8|TRBJ2-7|.
TGTGCCAGCAGCGGGAGGAGCGGATCCGTAGTCTGGCGGTACTTC
CASSGRSGSVVWRYF
>.|TRBV4-1|TRBJ1-5|few
TGCGCCAGCAGCCAAGCGGGGGGGGGCGGTCAGCCCCAGCATTTT
CASSQAGGGGQPQHF
>.|TRBV27|TRBJ1-5|.
TGTGCCAGCAGTTTAAGCGGGGGGATTCAGCCCCAGCATTTT
CASSLSGGIQPQHF
>.|TRBV5-1|TRBJ1-1|.
TGCGCCAGCAGGCGGGTGGGGATGAACACTGAAGCTTTCTTT
CASRRVGMNTEAFF
>TRBD1|TRBV6-5|TRBJ2-1|.
TGTGCCAGCAGCCGGGACAGGGAGGGTGAGCAGTTCTTC
CASSRDREGEQFF
>TRBD1|TRBV18|TRBJ1-2|once
TGTGCCAGCTCCCCCGGGACAGGGAACTATGGCTACACCTTC
CASSPGTGNYGYTF
>.|TRBV19|TRBJ2-3|.
TGTGCCAGTAGTATAGATGGAGGACAGCTGACAGATACGCAGTATTTT
CASSIDGGQLTDTQYF
>.|TRBV6-1|TRBJ2-1|.
TGTGCCAGCAGTGAAGGAGGTGGGAGTCAGCCCTACAATGAGCAGTTCTTC
CASSEGGGSQPYNEQFF
>.|TRBV28|TRBJ2-7|.
TGTGCCAGCAACAGCCTGACAGCAAACTACGAGCAGTACTTC
CASNSLTANYEQYF
>.|TRBV2|TRBJ1-5|.
TGTGCCAGCAGTGAACAGTACAATCAGCCCCAGCATTTT
CASSEQYNQPQHF
>.|TRBV5-1|TRBJ2-1|.
TGCGCCAGCAGCTTACATAGTTCGGGGTCTTCCTACAATGAGCAGTTCTTC
CASSLHSSGSSYNEQFF
>TRBD1|TRBV7-9|TRBJ1-4|.
TGTGCCAGCAGCAGACAGGGGGCTACTAATGAAAAACTGTTTTTT
CASSRQGATNEKLFF
>.|TRBV6-5|TRBJ1-6|once
TGTGCCAGCAGTTACGGCCAGGGCGCGTCACCCCTCCACTTT
CASSYGQGASPLHF
>.|TRBV28|TRBJ1-2|.
TGTGCCAGCAGTTTGGCTAGCTATGGCTACACCTTC
CASSLASYGYTF
>.|TRBV5-5|TRBJ1-6|few
TGTGCCAGCAGCTTGGGTCCGGGTTCACCCCTCCACTTT
CASSLGPGSPLHF
>TRBD1|TRBV18|TRBJ1-1|few
TGTGCCAGCTCACTGGACAGGGCCGAGAAAGCTTTCTTT
CASSLDRAEKAFF